This T cell receptor (beta chain) is from a study of T cells in Graves' hyperthyroidism and ophthalmopathy. Study as a whole: Peripheral blood collection took place at initial diagnosis, before any treatment.

Germline V gene data show CDR1 as SGHDT and CDR2 as YYEEEE. This CDR3 comprises 15 residues. The V gene lost 4 bases and the J gene lost 8 bases, with 21 bases spanning the gap. The investigators amplified TCR beta CDR3 regions from RNA transcripts. The HTBI primer set drove a first-round RT-PCR of the TCR CDR3. TCRdb reanalysed the multiplex PCR reads using MiXCR and keeps one entry per CDR3 protein. The top ten hold roughly 33% of the sample, which has roughly 350,000 distinct CDR3 sequences, roughly an eighth seen once. Each diagnosis was grounded in clinical symptoms, serum thyroxine and TRAb, thyroid ultrasound, and orbital computed tomography. This clonotype was seen repeatedly, ten times or more.

Specimen: blood. The clonotype originates from a woman in her thirties or forties with Graves' ophthalmopathy. The chain has TRBV5-6 and TRBJ1-2; D gene uncertain. In nucleotides, the CDR3 is TGTGCCAGCAGCCTGTCGGCGGTCTCTGGACGGGGCTACACCTTC. Amino acids: CASSLSAVSGRGYTF.